A single sample gave rise to the 3 T cell receptor beta chains below, sequenced in a study of T-cell memory formation after mild COVID-19. TCRdb reanalysed the 5' RACE reads using MiXCR and keeps one entry per CDR3 protein. Among about 390,000 distinct CDR3 sequences listed, around 20% were seen once. The sequenced sample consisted of PBMCs or a T cell subset sorted from them (not recorded which). The source is an adult woman who had mild COVID-19 (a few samples of this study predate the infection). Cell type and time point are not known.

V and J are TRBV5-6 and TRBJ2-7; D might be TRBD1 or TRBD2, each matching 5 bases. This CDR3 comprises 15 residues. Germline assignment: CDR1 SGHDT and CDR2 YYEEEE. V was clipped by 0 bases and J by 2 bases, with 12 bases between them. As DNA, the CDR3 is TGTGCCAGCAGCTTGGGTCCGGGGACCCCCTACGAGCAGTACTTC. This translates into CASSLGPGTPYEQYF. Supplemented by reference TRBV5-6 and TRBJ2-7, the full variable domain reads DAGVTQSPTHLIKTRGQQVTLRCSPKSGHDTVSWYQQALGQGPQFIFQYYEEEERQRGNFPDRFSGHQFPNYSSELNVNALLLGDSALYLCASSLGPGTPYEQYFGPGTRLTVT.

In this sample, this clonotype turned up a few times. This chain joins TRBV4-2 and TRBJ2-2; 14 bases fit TRBD2. The germline V gene has CDR1 LGHNA and CDR2 YNFKEQ. J lost 2 bases, V lost 0 bases, and 2 bases had no gene match. The CDR3 is made up of 18 amino acids. In DNA form, the CDR3 reads TGTGCCAGCAGCCAAGAGGGACTAGCGGGAGCCAACACCGGGGAGCTGTTTTTT. It encodes CASSQEGLAGANTGELFF.

V usage is TRBV20-1 and J usage is TRBJ2-1; 7 positions match TRBD1. This CDR3 has 14 amino acids. Germline-derived CDR1 and CDR2 are DFQATT and SNEGSKA (reference sequence). V dropped 5 bases and J dropped 3; count of bases not matched to a gene: 7. The CDR3 DNA reads as TGCAGTGCTTTGACAGGGCCTCTCTACAATGAGCAGTTCTTC. It specifies CSALTGPLYNEQFF.